One sample yielded the 27 T cell receptor beta chains listed below, sequenced in a study of T-cell reconstitution after alpha-beta-depleted transplantation in children. TCRbeta library preparation incorporated unique molecular identifiers. Each CDR3 protein gets one entry after TCRdb re-called the PCR reads with MiXCR. The sample has approximately 230,000 distinct CDR3 sequences; about 26% are singletons. Sequences were derived from PBMCs, sampled before TCRalphabeta/CD19-depleted stem cell transplant. These receptors all stem from a girl aged 2-9 years with Fanconi anemia, due to receive a stem cell transplant.

V and J are TRBV29-1 and TRBJ1-2; possible D gene TRBD1, 6 bases. The germline V and J ends were trimmed by 4 bases and 6 bases, with 12 bases remaining between them. The CDR3 loop spans 12 amino acids. The V gene's germline CDR1 is SQVTM and CDR2 ANQGSEA. The CDR3, as DNA: TGCAGCGTTGTTACAGGGATAGATGGCTACACCTTC. It yields the protein CSVVTGIDGYTF.

This clonotype was observed a handful of times. The rearrangement joins TRBV10-1 to TRBJ2-1; possible D gene TRBD2, 5 bases. Trimming took 4 bases from V and 6 from J, leaving 13 bases between them. The CDR3 is made up of 14 amino acids. Germline-derived CDR1 and CDR2 are WNHNN and SYGVQD (reference sequence). CDR3 coding DNA: TGCGCCAGCAGTGGAGGGAGTGTGATCAATGAGCAGTTCTTC. Protein: CASSGGSVINEQFF.

The rearrangement links TRBV12-3 or TRBV12-4 to TRBJ2-3, with 13 positions matching TRBD2. With V trimmed by 4 bases and J by 2 bases, 3 bases remained unmatched. The CDR3 totals 16 residues. The CDR3 DNA is TGTGCCAGCAGTTCCACTAGCGGGAGGGACACAGATACGCAGTATTTT. This encodes CASSSTSGRDTDTQYF.

The chain carries TRBV20-1 and TRBJ1-5; unclear D gene. This CDR3 comprises 12 residues. With 1 base removed from V and 6 bases from J, the gap between germline ends came to 7 bases. Per the germline V gene, CDR1 is DFQATT and CDR2 is SNEGSKA (reference sequence). The CDR3: CSARGSSQPQHF. CDR3 DNA sequence: TGCAGTGCTAGAGGCTCCAGTCAGCCCCAGCATTTT.

This chain uses TRBV12-3 or TRBV12-4 with TRBJ2-1; a weak D match, TRBD2 (5 bases). The CDR3 totals 13 residues. Between the trimmed V and J ends, which lost 3 bases and 11 bases, there was a span of 14 bases. CDR3 sequence (DNA): TGTGCCAGCAGTTTTAAGGAGGCCGCAAAGCAGTTCTTC. This encodes CASSFKEAAKQFF.

For the CDR3, the DNA is TGTGCCAGCAGCGCAGTGACGCCGGGACTAGCGTACGGGAATGAGCAGTTCTTC. Protein sequence: CASSAVTPGLAYGNEQFF. V and J are TRBV7-6 and TRBJ2-1; 10 bases line up with TRBD2. Trimming cost V 5 bases and J 7 bases; bases outside gene matches: 17. The CDR3 is made up of 18 amino acids. Germline-derived CDR1 and CDR2 are SGHVS and FNYEAQ.

This clonotype occurred a few times. This rearrangement joins TRBV7-6 to TRBJ2-7, with D possibly matching TRBD2 (6 bases). There are 15 residues in the CDR3. The germline V gene has CDR1 SGHVS and CDR2 FNYEAQ. V was clipped by 3 bases and J by 4 bases, with 16 bases between them. The CDR3 DNA sequence: TGTGCCAGCAGCTTGGACTCCGGGAGCTATTACGAGCAGTACTTC. Protein product: CASSLDSGSYYEQYF. Variable domain in full (rest from reference TRBV7-6 and TRBJ2-7): GAGVSQSPRYKVTKRGQDVALRCDPISGHVSLYWYRQALGQGPEFLTYFNYEAQQDKSGLPNDRFSAERPEGSISTLTIQRTEQRDSAMYRCASSLDSGSYYEQYFGPGTRLTVT.

The rearrangement links TRBV5-1 to TRBJ1-5; tentatively, D is TRBD1 (5 bases). From germline, CDR1 is SGHRS and CDR2 YFSETQ. The CDR3 totals 13 residues. The germline V and J ends were trimmed by 0 bases and 6 bases, with 7 bases remaining between them. In DNA form, the CDR3 reads TGCGCCAGCAGCTTGGCGGGGGGTCAGCCCCAGCATTTT. Amino acids: CASSLAGGQPQHF.

This clonotype was counted many times. The chain employs TRBV12-3 or TRBV12-4 and TRBJ2-5; no definite D call. The CDR3 sequence is 12 residues long. V was cut by 7 bases and J by 1 base, with 7 bases left in between. The CDR3 DNA sequence: TGTGCCAGCACCTCGGCCCAAGAGACCCAGTACTTC. Translation gives CASTSAQETQYF.

The chain recombines TRBV5-1 with TRBJ2-3, with a possible D match to TRBD1 (5 bases). CDR1 is SGHRS and CDR2 is YFSETQ in the germline V gene. The ends were cut back, 2 bases at V and 8 bases at J, with 9 bases in the middle. The CDR3 sequence is 12 residues long. As DNA, the CDR3 is TGCGCCAGCAGCTTTACAGGTTCTACGCAGTATTTT. Encoded protein: CASSFTGSTQYF.

This clonotype came up many times. This chain joins TRBV5-1 and TRBJ2-1; D possibly matches TRBD1 or TRBD2 (5 bases each). Germline V CDR1 and CDR2: SGHRS, YFSETQ. Trimming stripped 0 bases from V and 13 bases from J, with 14 bases between. The CDR3 consists of 13 residues. The CDR3 is CASSLAGPTTQFF. The CDR3, as DNA: TGCGCCAGCAGCTTGGCGGGACCTACGACACAGTTCTTC.

This chain uses TRBV20-1 with TRBJ1-2; D not certain. Trimming left V 2 bases short and J 0 bases short, with 10 bases between. Germline CDR1 is DFQATT and CDR2 is SNEGSKA (reference sequence). The CDR3 spans 14 residues. The CDR3 sequence: CSARLVGTNYGYTF. CDR3 sequence (DNA): TGCAGTGCTAGATTAGTCGGTACTAACTATGGCTACACCTTC.

This clonotype was observed at least ten times. The CDR3: CASSLTPPGGENTYEQYF. The DNA for the CDR3 is TGTGCCAGCAGTTTAACCCCCCCGGGCGGGGAGAATACCTACGAGCAGTACTTC. The genes are TRBV27 and TRBJ2-7; possibly TRBD2 for D (6 bases). The V gene lost 2 bases and the J gene lost 2 bases, with 22 bases spanning the gap. CDR3 length equals 18 residues. Germline lookup yields CDR1 MNHEY and CDR2 SMNVEV (reference sequence).

This clonotype has only a few counts. The V and J genes are TRBV20-1 and TRBJ2-1, with 10 bases fitting TRBD2. V lost 4 bases, J lost 5 bases, and 5 bases stayed unmatched. In germline, CDR1 is DFQATT, CDR2 SNEGSKA (reference sequence). This CDR3 is 14 amino acids long. CDR3 region: CSATGLADNNEQFF. CDR3 DNA sequence: TGCAGTGCTACCGGACTAGCGGATAACAATGAGCAGTTCTTC.

The genes are TRBV10-3 and TRBJ2-2, with TRBD2 identical over 8 bases. V gave up 8 bases and J gave up 8 bases; unmatched junction bases: 4. Germline loops: CDR1 ENHRY, CDR2 SYGVKD. The CDR3 extends over 12 amino acids. CDR3 region: CAIEAGEGELFF. CDR3 bases: TGTGCCATCGAAGCGGGAGAGGGGGAGCTGTTTTTT.

This rearrangement joins TRBV7-2 to TRBJ2-1; weak D call: TRBD1 (6 bases). CDR1 is SGHTA and CDR2 is FQGNSA in the germline V gene. With 10 bases removed from V and 8 bases from J, the gap between germline ends came to 21 bases. The CDR3 covers 14 residues. CDR3: CAITGRNSGHEQFF. CDR3 bases: TGTGCCATCACAGGGCGGAATTCGGGACATGAGCAGTTCTTC.

This CDR3 reads CASRMEAGFYEQYF. The CDR3 nucleotides read TGTGCCAGCAGGATGGAAGCGGGGTTCTACGAGCAGTACTTC. The rearrangement links TRBV2 to TRBJ2-7, with 7 bases lining up with TRBD2. After removal of 6 bases from V and 3 bases from J, the junction contained 8 bases not matched to a gene. Germline loops: CDR1 SNHLY, CDR2 FYNNEI. CDR3 size: 14 residues.

The rearrangement joins TRBV28 to TRBJ2-7; 7 bases are shared with TRBD2. The V and J ends lost 5 bases and 2 bases, in that order; junction bases with no gene match: 9. CDR3 length: 15 residues. The V gene's germline CDR1 is MDHEN and CDR2 SYDVKM. The CDR3 DNA follows: TGTGCCAGCAGTCCCACGGGGGGTACCCCCTACGAGCAGTACTTC. Amino acids: CASSPTGGTPYEQYF.

V and J are TRBV18 and TRBJ2-5; perhaps TRBD2 as D (5 bases). The length of the CDR3 is 13 residues. Trimming removed 3 bases from V and 2 bases from J, with 7 bases in between. Germline V gene lookup returns CDR1 KGHSH and CDR2 LQKENI. CDR3 loop: CASSPPGQETQYF. As DNA, the CDR3 is TGTGCCAGCTCACCGCCGGGACAAGAGACCCAGTACTTC.

This clonotype was detected ten times or more. This chain joins TRBV29-1 and TRBJ2-3; 9 bases are a match to TRBD1. Per the germline V gene, CDR1 is SQVTM and CDR2 is ANQGSEA. V trimming: 4 bases; J trimming: 5 bases; junction bases outside the gene matches: 7. The CDR3 spans 14 residues. The CDR3 region has the DNA TGCAGCGTTGTCAACAGGGGGCAAGTAGATACGCAGTATTTT. Amino acids: CSVVNRGQVDTQYF.

In its sample, this clonotype was seen many times. The gene calls are TRBV24-1 and TRBJ2-6; no firm D call. The CDR3 length is 18 residues. The germline V and J ends were trimmed by 2 bases and 0 bases, with 13 bases remaining between them. Germline CDR1 reads KGHDR; CDR2 reads SFDVKD. In DNA, the CDR3 is TGTGCCACCAGTGATTACTCCAGAGAACGCTCTGGGGCCAACGTCCTGACTTTC. Protein sequence: CATSDYSRERSGANVLTF.

This clonotype was seen many times. The V call is TRBV7-2, the J call TRBJ2-7; TRBD2 matches at 7 bases. Germline assignment: CDR1 SGHTA and CDR2 FQGNSA. The CDR3 spans 15 residues. After removal of 3 bases from V and 0 bases from J, the junction contained 5 bases not matched to a gene. CDR3 loop: CASSFGAGSSYEQYF. The CDR3 region has the DNA TGTGCCAGCAGCTTTGGAGCGGGGAGCTCCTACGAGCAGTACTTC.

There are a few counts of this clonotype. V is TRBV7-2 and J is TRBJ2-5; tentatively, D is TRBD2 (6 bases). Germline loops: CDR1 SGHTA, CDR2 FQGNSA. The CDR3 totals 16 residues. V gave up 5 bases and J gave up 1 base, with 17 bases separating them. The CDR3: CASSPTRASVQETQYF. The CDR3 DNA reads as TGTGCCAGCAGCCCCACTCGGGCTAGCGTCCAAGAGACCCAGTACTTC.

V gene TRBV4-2 combines with J gene TRBJ2-2; 13 nucleotides line up with TRBD2. Germline trimming cut 1 base from V and 0 bases from J; bases unmatched to any gene: 5. This CDR3 is 19 amino acids long. Per germline, CDR1 LGHNA and CDR2 YNFKEQ. CDR3 in amino acids: CASSQATSGGLTNTGELFF. In nucleotides, the CDR3 is TGTGCCAGCAGCCAAGCGACTAGCGGGGGGCTTACGAACACCGGGGAGCTGTTTTTT.

This clonotype was detected ten times or more. The chain recombines TRBV20-1 with TRBJ2-7, with 7 bases that match TRBD1. Germline assignment: CDR1 DFQATT and CDR2 SNEGSKA (reference sequence). The CDR3 totals 15 residues. V was pared by 0 bases and J by 4 bases, with 9 bases of the junction left unmatched. This CDR3 is CSARDRRQGVYEQYF. The CDR3 bases are TGCAGTGCTAGAGATAGGAGACAGGGAGTTTACGAGCAGTACTTC.

This clonotype came up many times. In DNA, the CDR3 is TGTGCCAGCAGCTTTCCCGACGTGCAGTTCTTC. Protein: CASSFPDVQFF. The rearrangement links TRBV7-9 to TRBJ2-1; D is unresolved. This CDR3 comprises 11 residues. V was clipped by 3 bases and J by 12 bases, with 9 bases between them. Germline lookup yields CDR1 SEHNR and CDR2 FQNEAQ (reference sequence).

This clonotype turned up a few times. The V call is TRBV7-9, the J call TRBJ1-3; weak D call: TRBD1 (5 bases). With 1 base removed from V and 9 bases from J, the gap between germline ends came to 10 bases. The CDR3 loop spans 13 amino acids. CDR1 and CDR2 (germline): SEHNR, FQNEAQ (reference sequence). The CDR3 sequence: CASSLGTGGTIYF. The CDR3 DNA reads as TGTGCCAGCAGCTTAGGAACAGGAGGCACCATATATTTT.